This TCR beta chain derives from a study of blood T cell repertoires in COVID-19. Study at large: Sites in the United States, Italy and Spain provided acute and convalescent COVID-19 samples. PBMCs, B-cell-depleted T cells, or T cells provided the cDNA or gDNA that made up the material.

Germline V gene data show CDR1 as SGHTA and CDR2 as FQGNSA. V was cut by 2 bases and J by 2 bases, with 6 bases left in between. The CDR3 length is 14 residues. In the original analysis: The authors estimated nucleated cell counts from reference gene primer amplification. Measured with immunoSEQ multiplex PCR; TCRdb has only the in-frame clones, and not every one. The DNA was the basis for D and trimming; V, J and clone size are from that table. There are under 100,000 clones in the sample; around 88% occur only once, and roughly 8.5% lies in the top ten. Specimen: peripheral blood. This receptor was obtained from a man younger than 45 with acute or convalescent COVID-19. The chain has TRBV7-2 and TRBJ2-2, with D hard to call. Here the CDR3 reads CASSLRQNTGELFF. The CDR3 nucleotides are TGTGCCAGCAGCTTAAGACAAAACACCGGGGAGCTGTTTTTT.